Listed below are T cell receptor beta chains from one sample, sequenced in a study of T cells after posttransplantation cyclophosphamide. Sequencing was performed with immunoSEQ multiplex PCR; in TCRdb, only in-frame clones are kept and a portion is missing. The table lists some 40,000 clones, with no singletons. The source material was PBMCs. Receptor source: a middle-aged man in good health, CMV-negative, and a related stem cell transplant donor. Each CDR3 is given with its conserved first and last residue. The D gene is left open where the match is weak. Part of the rows lack a size; the others show once, few, many or a class for expanded clones.

>TRBJ1-3|many|NA|TRBV5-4
TGTGCCAGCAGCTACGGGAGGGACACCATATATTTT
CASSYGRDTIYF
>TRBJ1-1|many|NA|TRBV4-2
TGTGCCAGCAGCAATACAGAGTCGAACACTGAAGCTTTCTTT
CASSNTESNTEAFF
>TRBJ2-7|many|TRBD1|TRBV5-1
TGCGCCAGCACCAGAGGGACAGGGACCTACGAGCAGTACTTC
CASTRGTGTYEQYF
>TRBJ2-2|many|NA|TRBV15
TGTGCCACCAGCAGGCTACAGGGCGCACTGGGTGCCGGGGAGCTGTTTTTT
CATSRLQGALGAGELFF
>TRBJ1-2|NA|TRBD1|TRBV18
TGTGCCAGCTCACCACCCGGACAGGGAGCTAACTATGGCTACACCTTC
CASSPPGQGANYGYTF
>TRBJ2-7|many|NA|TRBV2
TGTGCCAGCAGTGGGCGGGGAGACTATACGTTTTTCTTC
CASSGRGDYTFFF
>TRBJ2-1|many|TRBD2|TRBV19
TGTGCCAGTAGTGTTTCCGGGACTAGCGACTACAATGAGCAGTTCTTC
CASSVSGTSDYNEQFF
>TRBJ2-3|many|TRBD2|TRBV5-1
TGCGCCAGCAGCTTCAGCGGGAGGGGTTCAGATACGCAGTATTTT
CASSFSGRGSDTQYF
>TRBJ2-3|many|NA|TRBV27
TGTGCCAGCAGTTTGAAAGGGGCTAGCACAGATACGCAGTATTTT
CASSLKGASTDTQYF
>TRBJ2-1|many|TRBD2|TRBV10-3
TGTGCCATCAGTGATTTAGGGGGCGGGGGGGAATCCTACAATGAGCAGTTCTTC
CAISDLGGGGESYNEQFF
>TRBJ1-2|many|TRBD1|TRBV6-1
TGTGCCAGCAGTGAAGCGGGACAGGGAGGGGACTATGGCTACACCTTC
CASSEAGQGGDYGYTF
>TRBJ2-2|many|NA|TRBV9
TGTGCCAGCAGCGTAATGGGCCGCACCGGGGAGCTGTTTTTT
CASSVMGRTGELFF
>TRBJ2-7|NA|NA|TRBV7-9
TGTGCCAGCAGCCCAACCCAGGGAGGCGAGCAGTACTTC
CASSPTQGGEQYF
>TRBJ1-4|many|TRBD1|TRBV6-5
TGTGCCAGCAGCAGGACAGGGACTGAAAAACTGTTTTTT
CASSRTGTEKLFF
>TRBJ2-7|many|NA|TRBV7-6
TGTGCCAGCAGCCCGGGTTTGCGGGACGAGCAGTACTTC
CASSPGLRDEQYF
>TRBJ2-3|many|NA|TRBV9
TGTGCCAGCAGCCCCCGCTTTACAGCACTCCGCACAGATACGCAGTATTTT
CASSPRFTALRTDTQYF
>TRBJ2-1|many|NA|TRBV5-6
TGTGCCAGCAGCTTGTGGGGGGTAAACATGAATGAGCAGTTCTTC
CASSLWGVNMNEQFF
>TRBJ2-7|many|NA|TRBV7-6
TGTGCCAGCAGTCGTCGTCAGGAATCGTTCGAGCAGTACTTC
CASSRRQESFEQYF
>TRBJ1-1|many|NA|TRBV27
TGTGCCAGCAGTTTATCGGGGGCGGACCGAGACGCTTTCTTT
CASSLSGADRDAFF
>TRBJ2-7|many|TRBD2|TRBV2
TGTGCCAGCAGTGATAGACTAGCGCCCTACGAGCAGTACTTC
CASSDRLAPYEQYF
>TRBJ2-1|NA|NA|TRBV9
TGTGCCAGCAGCGTGGGGGGCTCCTACAATGAGCAGTTCTTC
CASSVGGSYNEQFF
>TRBJ2-1|many|TRBD1|TRBV29-1
TGCAGCGTCCTTACTGGGACAGCTAGAAGGTACAATGAGCAGTTCTTC
CSVLTGTARRYNEQFF
>TRBJ1-1|many|NA|TRBV4-1
TGCGCCAGCAGCCAAGAATCGAGACAGGTTGTACCGAACACTGAAGCTTTCTTT
CASSQESRQVVPNTEAFF
>TRBJ2-1|many|TRBD2|TRBV6-1
TGTGCCAGCAGTGAAGCGGCTAGCGGGAACAATGAGCAGTTCTTC
CASSEAASGNNEQFF
>TRBJ2-2|many|NA|TRBV7-8
TGTGCCAGCAGCTTGCTGGTCGTCAGGGAAGTAGATGGGGAGCTGTTTTTT
CASSLLVVREVDGELFF
>TRBJ2-1|many|NA|TRBV27
TGTGCCAGCAGTTTAAGCAGGCGGGGAGAAGATCAGTTCTTC
CASSLSRRGEDQFF
>TRBJ1-1|many|NA|TRBV5-1
TGCGCCAGCAGCTGGGGGGATGGGGTTGAAGCTTTCTTT
CASSWGDGVEAFF
>TRBJ1-2|many|TRBD1|TRBV6-6
TGTGCCAGCAGTCACCCCGGGACAGGGAACTATGGCTACACCTTC
CASSHPGTGNYGYTF
>TRBJ2-2|many|NA|TRBV6-6
TGTGCCAGCAGTTACGGACAGCACACCGGGGAGCTGTTTTTT
CASSYGQHTGELFF
>TRBJ2-7|many|TRBD1|TRBV4-1
TGCGCCAGCAGCCAAGAGCGGGGGACAGGGTTTAACGGGGTAAACGAGCAGTACTTC
CASSQERGTGFNGVNEQYF
>TRBJ2-3|many|NA|TRBV7-2
TGTGCCAGCAGCTTTCGACAGACAGATACGCAGTATTTT
CASSFRQTDTQYF
>TRBJ2-5|NA|TRBD2|TRBV5-1
TGCGCCAGCAGCCACCGGGGGGGACCCAGGGAGACCCAGTACTTC
CASSHRGGPRETQYF
>TRBJ2-7|many|TRBD1|TRBV18
TGTGCCAGCTCGCGTAGCTCTCGGACAGGTGGAGAGCAGTACTTC
CASSRSSRTGGEQYF
>TRBJ1-3|many|NA|TRBV4-1
TGCGCCAGCAGCCAAGACCCGGGACACTTCTCTGGAAACACCATATATTTT
CASSQDPGHFSGNTIYF
>TRBJ2-7|many|NA|TRBV11-2
TGTGCCAGCAGCTTACTAGGGGTAGGTGTAAACGAGCAGTACTTC
CASSLLGVGVNEQYF
>TRBJ2-7|many|TRBD2|TRBV27
TGTGCCAGCATTGTTTATCTGGTACTAGCGCTCGGGACCTACGAGCAGTACTTC
CASIVYLVLALGTYEQYF